This T cell receptor (beta chain) was captured by sequencing in a study of CD8+ T cells in alopecia areata. It was cDNA, reverse transcribed from extracted RNA, that served as the sequencing template. Sequenced by immunoSEQ multiplex PCR; TCRdb stores in-frame clones only, minus some. This sample has approximately 150,000 clones; around 57% occur once, and the top ten carry under 5.5%. With regard to this clone: The identical CDR3 is also encoded by other nucleotide sequences in the sample.

With 6 bases removed from V and 7 bases from J, the gap between germline ends came to 16 bases. This CDR3 is built from 13 residues. Germline CDR1 SGHAT, CDR2 FQNNGV. The authors sorted CD4+ and CD8+ T cells from PBMCs. What was sequenced was CD4+ T cells sorted from blood. The J gene is TRBJ2-7, the V gene TRBV11-2; D gene uncertain. The sequence derives from a human donor in good health. Written as DNA, the CDR3 is TGTGCCAGCAGTATACGGACCGCTCTAGAGCAGTACTTC. It encodes CASSIRTALEQYF. Using reference TRBV11-2 and TRBJ2-7 for the parts outside the CDR3, the full variable domain is EAGVAQSPRYKIIEKRQSVAFWCNPISGHATLYWYQQILGQGPKLLIQFQNNGVVDDSQLPKDRFSAERLKGVDSTLKIQPAKLEDSAVYLCASSIRTALEQYFGPGTRLTVT.